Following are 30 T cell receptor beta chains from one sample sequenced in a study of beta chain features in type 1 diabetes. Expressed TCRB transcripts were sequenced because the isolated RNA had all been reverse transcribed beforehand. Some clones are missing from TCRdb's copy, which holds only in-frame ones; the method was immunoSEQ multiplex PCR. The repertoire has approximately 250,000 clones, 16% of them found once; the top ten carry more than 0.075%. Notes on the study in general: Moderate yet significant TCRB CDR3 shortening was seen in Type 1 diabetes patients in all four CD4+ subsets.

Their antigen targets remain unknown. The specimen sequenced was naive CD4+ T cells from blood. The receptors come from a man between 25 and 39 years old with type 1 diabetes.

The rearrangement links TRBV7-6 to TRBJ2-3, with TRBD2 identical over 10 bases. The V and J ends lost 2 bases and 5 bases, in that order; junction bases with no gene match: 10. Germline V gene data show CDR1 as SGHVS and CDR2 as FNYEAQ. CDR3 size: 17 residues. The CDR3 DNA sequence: TGTGCCAGCAGCTTACGGGCTAGCGGGAGTGGTGGAGATACGCAGTATTTT. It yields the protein CASSLRASGSGGDTQYF.

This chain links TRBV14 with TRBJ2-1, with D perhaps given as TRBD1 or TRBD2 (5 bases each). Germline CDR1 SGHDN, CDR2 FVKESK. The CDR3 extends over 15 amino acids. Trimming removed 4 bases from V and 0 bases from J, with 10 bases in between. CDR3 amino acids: CASSRDGGSYNEQFF. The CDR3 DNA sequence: TGTGCCAGCAGCCGAGATGGGGGCTCCTACAATGAGCAGTTCTTC.

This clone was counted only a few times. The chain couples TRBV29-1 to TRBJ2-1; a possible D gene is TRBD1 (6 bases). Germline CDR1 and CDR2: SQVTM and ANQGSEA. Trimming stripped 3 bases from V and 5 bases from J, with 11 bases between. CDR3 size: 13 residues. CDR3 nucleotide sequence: TGCAGCGTTGAGCAGGGGCCCAACAATGAGCAGTTCTTC. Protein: CSVEQGPNNEQFF.

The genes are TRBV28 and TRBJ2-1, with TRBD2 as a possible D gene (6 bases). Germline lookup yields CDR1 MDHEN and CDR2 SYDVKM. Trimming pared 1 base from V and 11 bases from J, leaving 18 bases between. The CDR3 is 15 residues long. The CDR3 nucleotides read TGTGCCAGCAGTTTATCGATTCCCGGTCGGGGGAAGCAGTTCTTC. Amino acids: CASSLSIPGRGKQFF.

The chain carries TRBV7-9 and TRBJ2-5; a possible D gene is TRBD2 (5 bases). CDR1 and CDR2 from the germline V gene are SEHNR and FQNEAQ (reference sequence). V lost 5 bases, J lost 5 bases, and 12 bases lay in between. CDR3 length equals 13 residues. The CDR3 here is CASSPKPGETQYF. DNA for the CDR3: TGTGCCAGCAGCCCTAAACCGGGGGAGACCCAGTACTTC.

DNA for the CDR3: TGTGCCAGCAGCCAAGGCGCAGGAAACACAGATACGCAGTATTTT. This encodes CASSQGAGNTDTQYF. The chain joins TRBV7-3 to TRBJ2-3; D is unresolved. Trimming cost V 5 bases and J 2 bases, with 14 bases left between them. This CDR3 has 15 amino acids. Germline CDR1 SGHTA, CDR2 FQGTGA.

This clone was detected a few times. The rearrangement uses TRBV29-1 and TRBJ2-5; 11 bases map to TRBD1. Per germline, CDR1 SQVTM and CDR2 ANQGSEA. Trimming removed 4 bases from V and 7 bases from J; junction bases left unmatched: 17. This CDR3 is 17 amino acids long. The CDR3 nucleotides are TGCAGCGTTGTCCCTCGGACAGGGGGCTATTTAGTGGGGACCCAGTACTTC. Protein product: CSVVPRTGGYLVGTQYF.

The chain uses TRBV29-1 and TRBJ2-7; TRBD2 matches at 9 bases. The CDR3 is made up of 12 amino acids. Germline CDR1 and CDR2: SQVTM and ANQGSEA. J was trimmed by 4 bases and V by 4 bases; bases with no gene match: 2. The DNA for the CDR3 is TGCAGCGTTGGACTAGCGGAGTACGAGCAGTACTTC. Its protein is CSVGLAEYEQYF.

DNA for the CDR3: TGTGCCAGCAGCTCCGCAAACACGGGACTAGCGGGATACAATGAGCAGTTCTTC. Protein: CASSSANTGLAGYNEQFF. The rearrangement uses TRBV11-2 and TRBJ2-1, with TRBD2 matching over 13 bases. The CDR3 is 18 amino acids. Trimming cost V 4 bases and J 4 bases; bases outside gene matches: 10. Germline V gives CDR1 SGHAT, CDR2 FQNNGV.

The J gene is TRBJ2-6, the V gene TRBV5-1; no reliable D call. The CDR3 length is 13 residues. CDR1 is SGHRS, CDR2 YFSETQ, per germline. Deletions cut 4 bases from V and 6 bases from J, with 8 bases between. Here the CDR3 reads CASSLGQANVLTF. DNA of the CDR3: TGCGCCAGCAGCCTGGGTCAGGCCAACGTCCTGACTTTC. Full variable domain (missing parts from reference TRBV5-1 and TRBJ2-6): KAGVTQTPRYLIKTRGQQVTLSCSPISGHRSVSWYQQTPGQGLQFLFEYFSETQRNKGNFPGRFSGRQFSNSRSEMNVSTLELGDSALYLCASSLGQANVLTFGAGSRLTVL.

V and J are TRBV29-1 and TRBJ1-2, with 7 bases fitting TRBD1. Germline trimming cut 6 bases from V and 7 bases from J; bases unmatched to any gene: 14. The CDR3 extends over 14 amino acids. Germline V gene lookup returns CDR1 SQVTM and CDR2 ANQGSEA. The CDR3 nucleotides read TGCAGCGTGCGCCGAGAGACAGGGACGGCTGGCTACACCTTC. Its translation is CSVRRETGTAGYTF.

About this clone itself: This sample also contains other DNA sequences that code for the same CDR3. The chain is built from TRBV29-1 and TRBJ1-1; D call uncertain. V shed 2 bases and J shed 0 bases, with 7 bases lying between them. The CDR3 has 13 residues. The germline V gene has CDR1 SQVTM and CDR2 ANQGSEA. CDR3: CSVERPLNTEAFF. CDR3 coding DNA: TGCAGCGTTGAACGACCGCTGAACACTGAAGCTTTCTTT.

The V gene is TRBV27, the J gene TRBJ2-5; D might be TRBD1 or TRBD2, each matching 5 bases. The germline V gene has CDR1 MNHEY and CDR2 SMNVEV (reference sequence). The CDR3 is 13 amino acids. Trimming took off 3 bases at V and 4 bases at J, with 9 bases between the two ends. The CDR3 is CASSLGRRETQYF. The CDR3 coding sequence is TGTGCCAGCAGTTTGGGACGAAGAGAGACCCAGTACTTC.

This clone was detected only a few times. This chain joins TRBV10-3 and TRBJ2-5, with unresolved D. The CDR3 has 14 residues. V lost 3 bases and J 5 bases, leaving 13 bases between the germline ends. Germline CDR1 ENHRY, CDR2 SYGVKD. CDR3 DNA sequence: TGTGCCATCAGTGACAGTTCCGCTGGGGAGACCCAGTACTTC. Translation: CAISDSSAGETQYF.

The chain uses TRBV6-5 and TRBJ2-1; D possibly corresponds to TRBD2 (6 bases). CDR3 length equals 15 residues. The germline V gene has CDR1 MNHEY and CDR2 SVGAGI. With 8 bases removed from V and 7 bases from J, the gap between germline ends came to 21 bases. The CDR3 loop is CASRTVRRAWNEQFF. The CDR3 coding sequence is TGTGCCAGCCGGACGGTACGGAGGGCGTGGAATGAGCAGTTCTTC.

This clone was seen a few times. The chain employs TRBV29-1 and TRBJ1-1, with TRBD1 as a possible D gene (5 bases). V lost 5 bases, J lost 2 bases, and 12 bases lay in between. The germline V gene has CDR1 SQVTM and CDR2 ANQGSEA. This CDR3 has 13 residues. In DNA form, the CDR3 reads TGCAGCGTTACAACGGGGGGTAACACTGAAGCTTTCTTT. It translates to CSVTTGGNTEAFF.

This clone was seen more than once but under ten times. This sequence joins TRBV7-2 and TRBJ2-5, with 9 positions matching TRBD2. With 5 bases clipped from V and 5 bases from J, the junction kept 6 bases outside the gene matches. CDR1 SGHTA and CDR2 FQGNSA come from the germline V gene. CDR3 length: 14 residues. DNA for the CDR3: TGTGCCAGCAGCCCGGCGGGGGGGCGTGAGACCCAGTACTTC. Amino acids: CASSPAGGRETQYF.

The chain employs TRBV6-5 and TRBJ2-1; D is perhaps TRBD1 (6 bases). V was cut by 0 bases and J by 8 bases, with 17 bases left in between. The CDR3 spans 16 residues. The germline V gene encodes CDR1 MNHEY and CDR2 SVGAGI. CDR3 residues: CASSYSSQGTSDEQFF. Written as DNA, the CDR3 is TGTGCCAGCAGTTACTCGAGTCAGGGGACCTCGGATGAGCAGTTCTTC.

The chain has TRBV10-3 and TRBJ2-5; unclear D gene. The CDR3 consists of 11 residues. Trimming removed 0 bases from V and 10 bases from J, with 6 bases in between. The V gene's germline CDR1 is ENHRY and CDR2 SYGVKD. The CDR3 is CAISESRIQYF. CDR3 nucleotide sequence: TGTGCCATCAGTGAGTCGAGAATCCAGTACTTC.

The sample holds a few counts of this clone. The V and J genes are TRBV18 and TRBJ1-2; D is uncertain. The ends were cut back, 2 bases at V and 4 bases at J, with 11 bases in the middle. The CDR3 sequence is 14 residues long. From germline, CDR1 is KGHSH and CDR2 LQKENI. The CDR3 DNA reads TGTGCCAGCTCACCAGAGCCCCGCGTCTATGGCTACACCTTC. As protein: CASSPEPRVYGYTF.

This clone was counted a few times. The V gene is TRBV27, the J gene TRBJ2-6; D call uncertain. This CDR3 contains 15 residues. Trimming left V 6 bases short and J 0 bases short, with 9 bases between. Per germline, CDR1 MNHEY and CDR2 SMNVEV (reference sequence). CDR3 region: CASRPTHSGANVLTF. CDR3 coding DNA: TGTGCCAGCAGACCCACCCACTCTGGGGCCAACGTCCTGACTTTC.

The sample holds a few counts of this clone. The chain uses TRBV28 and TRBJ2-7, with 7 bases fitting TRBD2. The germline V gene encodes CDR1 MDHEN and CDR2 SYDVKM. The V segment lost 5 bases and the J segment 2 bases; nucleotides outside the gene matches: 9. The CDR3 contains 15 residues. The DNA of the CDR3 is TGTGCCAGCAGTAACCGACGGGGAGGGACCTACGAGCAGTACTTC. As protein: CASSNRRGGTYEQYF.

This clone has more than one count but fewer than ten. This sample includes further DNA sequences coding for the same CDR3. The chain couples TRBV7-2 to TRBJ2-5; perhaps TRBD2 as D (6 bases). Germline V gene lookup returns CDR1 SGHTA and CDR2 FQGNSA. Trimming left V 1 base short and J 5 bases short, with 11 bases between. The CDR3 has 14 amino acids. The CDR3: CASSLVPGAETQYF. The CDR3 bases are TGTGCCAGCAGCTTAGTTCCGGGAGCGGAGACCCAGTACTTC.

CDR3 region: CASSSTGWFAYEQYF. The CDR3 coding sequence is TGTGCCAGCAGTTCGACAGGGTGGTTCGCCTACGAGCAGTACTTC. V is TRBV28 and J is TRBJ2-7; TRBD1 matches at 7 bases. The CDR3 contains 15 residues. The V and J ends lost 4 bases and 2 bases, in that order; junction bases with no gene match: 8. Germline CDR1 reads MDHEN; CDR2 reads SYDVKM.

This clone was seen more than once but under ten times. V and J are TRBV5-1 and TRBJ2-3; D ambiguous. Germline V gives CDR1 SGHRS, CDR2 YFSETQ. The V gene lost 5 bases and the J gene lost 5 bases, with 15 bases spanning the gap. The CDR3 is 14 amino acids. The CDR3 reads CASSDSGSGDTQYF. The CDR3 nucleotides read TGCGCCAGCAGTGATAGTGGGTCGGGAGATACGCAGTATTTT.

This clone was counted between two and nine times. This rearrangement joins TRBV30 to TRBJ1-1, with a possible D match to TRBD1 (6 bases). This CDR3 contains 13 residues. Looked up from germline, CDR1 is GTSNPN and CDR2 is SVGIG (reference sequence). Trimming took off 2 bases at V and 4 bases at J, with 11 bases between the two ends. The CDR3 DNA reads TGTGCCTGGAGTATACAGGGAAGCACTGAAGCTTTCTTT. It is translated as CAWSIQGSTEAFF.

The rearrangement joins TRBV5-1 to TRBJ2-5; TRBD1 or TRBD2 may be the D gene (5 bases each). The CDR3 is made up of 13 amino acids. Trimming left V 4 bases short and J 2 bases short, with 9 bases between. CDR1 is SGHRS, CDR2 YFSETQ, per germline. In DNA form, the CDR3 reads TGCGCCAGCAGCAGGGACGTTCAAGAGACCCAGTACTTC. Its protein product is CASSRDVQETQYF.

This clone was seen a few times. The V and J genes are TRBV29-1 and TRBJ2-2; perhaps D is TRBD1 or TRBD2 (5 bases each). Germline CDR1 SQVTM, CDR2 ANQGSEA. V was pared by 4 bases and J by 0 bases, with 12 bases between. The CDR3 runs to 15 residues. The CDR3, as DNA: TGCAGCGTTGTTCCCGGGGCAGCGAACACCGGGGAGCTGTTTTTT. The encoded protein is CSVVPGAANTGELFF.

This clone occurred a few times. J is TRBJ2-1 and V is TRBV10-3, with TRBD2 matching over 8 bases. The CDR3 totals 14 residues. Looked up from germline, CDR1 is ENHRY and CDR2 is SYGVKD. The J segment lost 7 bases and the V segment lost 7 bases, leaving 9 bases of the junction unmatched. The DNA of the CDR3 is TGTGCCATCACCGAGCGGGAGTTGAGTAATGAGCAGTTCTTC. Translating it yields CAITERELSNEQFF.

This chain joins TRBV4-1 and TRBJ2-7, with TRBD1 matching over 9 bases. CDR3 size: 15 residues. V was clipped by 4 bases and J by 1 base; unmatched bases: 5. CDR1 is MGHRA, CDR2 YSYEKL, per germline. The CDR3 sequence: CASSPGQGHSYEQYF. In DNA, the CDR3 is TGCGCCAGCAGCCCGGGACAGGGTCATTCCTACGAGCAGTACTTC.